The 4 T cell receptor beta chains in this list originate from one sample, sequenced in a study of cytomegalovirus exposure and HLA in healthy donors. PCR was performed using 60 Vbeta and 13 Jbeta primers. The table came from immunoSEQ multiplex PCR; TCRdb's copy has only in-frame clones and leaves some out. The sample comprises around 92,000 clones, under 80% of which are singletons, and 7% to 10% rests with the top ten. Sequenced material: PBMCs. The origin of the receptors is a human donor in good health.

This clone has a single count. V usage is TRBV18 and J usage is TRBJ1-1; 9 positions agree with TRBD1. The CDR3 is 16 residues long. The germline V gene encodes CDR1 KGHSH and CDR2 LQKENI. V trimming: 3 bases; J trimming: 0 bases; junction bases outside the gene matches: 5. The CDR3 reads CASSPKGQGMNTEAFF. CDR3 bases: TGTGCCAGCTCACCCAAGGGACAGGGAATGAACACTGAAGCTTTCTTT.

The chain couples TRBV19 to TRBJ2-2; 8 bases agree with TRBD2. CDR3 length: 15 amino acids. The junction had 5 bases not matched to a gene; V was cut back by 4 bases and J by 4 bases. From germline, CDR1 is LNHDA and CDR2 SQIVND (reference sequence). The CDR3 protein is CASSTLAGLTGELFF. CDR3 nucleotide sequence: TGTGCCAGTAGTACTTTAGCGGGGCTCACCGGGGAGCTGTTTTTT.

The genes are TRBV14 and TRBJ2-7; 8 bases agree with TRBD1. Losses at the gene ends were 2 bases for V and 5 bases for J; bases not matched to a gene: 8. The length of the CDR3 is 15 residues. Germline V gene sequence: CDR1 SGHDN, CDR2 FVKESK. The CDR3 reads CASSQRTGRVDEQYF. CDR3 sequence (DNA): TGTGCCAGCAGCCAACGGACAGGGCGAGTCGACGAGCAGTACTTC. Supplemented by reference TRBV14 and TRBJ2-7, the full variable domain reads EAGVTQFPSHSVIEKGQTVTLRCDPISGHDNLYWYRRVMGKEIKFLLHFVKESKQDESGMPNNRFLAERTGGTYSTLKVQPAELEDSGVYFCASSQRTGRVDEQYFGPGTRLTVT.

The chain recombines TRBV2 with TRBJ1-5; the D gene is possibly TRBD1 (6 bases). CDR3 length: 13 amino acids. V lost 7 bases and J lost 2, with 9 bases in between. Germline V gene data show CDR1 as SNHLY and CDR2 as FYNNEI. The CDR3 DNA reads TGTGCCAGCAACAGGGATCGCAATCAGCCCCAGCATTTT. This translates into CASNRDRNQPQHF. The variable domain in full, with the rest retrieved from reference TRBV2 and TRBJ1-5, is EPEVTQTPSHQVTQMGQEVILRCVPISNHLYFYWYRQILGQKVEFLVSFYNNEISEKSEIFDDQFSVERPDGSNFTLKIRSTKLEDSAMYFCASNRDRNQPQHFGDGTRLSIL.